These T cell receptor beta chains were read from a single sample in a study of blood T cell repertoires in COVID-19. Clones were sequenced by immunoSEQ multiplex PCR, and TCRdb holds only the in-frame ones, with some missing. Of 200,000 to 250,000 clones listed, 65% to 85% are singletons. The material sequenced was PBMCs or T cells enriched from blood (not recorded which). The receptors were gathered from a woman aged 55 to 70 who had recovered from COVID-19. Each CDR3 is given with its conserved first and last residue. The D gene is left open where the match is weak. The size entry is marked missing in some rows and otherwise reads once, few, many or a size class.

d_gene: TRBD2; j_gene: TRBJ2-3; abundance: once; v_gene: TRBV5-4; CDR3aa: CASSSGLAGSSTDTQYF; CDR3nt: TGTGCCAGCAGCTCGGGACTAGCGGGATCTAGCACAGATACGCAGTATTTT
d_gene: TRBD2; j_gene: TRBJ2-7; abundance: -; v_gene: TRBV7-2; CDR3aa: CASSSPVSGRVSYEQYF; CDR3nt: TGTGCCAGCAGCTCCCCCGTTAGCGGGAGGGTCTCCTACGAGCAGTACTTC
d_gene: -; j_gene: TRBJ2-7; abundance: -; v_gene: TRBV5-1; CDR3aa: CASSLTDNLLEQYF; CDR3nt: TGCGCCAGCAGCCTAACGGACAATCTTTTAGAGCAGTACTTC
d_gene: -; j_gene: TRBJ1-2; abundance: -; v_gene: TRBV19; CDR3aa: CASSIGADSLTNYGYTF; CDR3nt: TGTGCCAGTAGTATAGGGGCGGACAGTCTGACTAACTATGGCTACACCTTC
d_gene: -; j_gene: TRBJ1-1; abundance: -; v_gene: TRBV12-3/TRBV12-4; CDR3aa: CASSRQNTEAFF; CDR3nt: TGTGCCAGCAGTAGACAGAACACTGAAGCTTTCTTT
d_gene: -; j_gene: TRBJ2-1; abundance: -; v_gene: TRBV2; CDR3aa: CASSETRQPSSEQFF; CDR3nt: TGTGCCAGCAGTGAGACTCGTCAGCCGTCGTCTGAGCAGTTCTTC
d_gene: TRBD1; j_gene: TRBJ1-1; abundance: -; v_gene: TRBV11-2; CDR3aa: CASSLVGGAGTEAFF; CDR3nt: TGTGCCAGCAGCTTAGTAGGGGGCGCGGGGACTGAAGCTTTCTTT
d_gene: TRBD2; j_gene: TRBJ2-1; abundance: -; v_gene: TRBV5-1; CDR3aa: CASSLARLAGDYNEQFF; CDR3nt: TGCGCCAGCAGCTTGGCCAGGCTAGCGGGAGACTACAATGAGCAGTTCTTC
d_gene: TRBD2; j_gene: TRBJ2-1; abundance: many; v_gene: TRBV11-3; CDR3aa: CASSLGGGSFTYNEQFF; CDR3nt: TGTGCCAGCAGCCTTGGGGGGGGGAGCTTTACCTACAATGAGCAGTTCTTC
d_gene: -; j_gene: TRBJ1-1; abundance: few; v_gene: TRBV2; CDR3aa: CASSVRGFEAFF; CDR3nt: TGTGCCAGCAGTGTGAGGGGGTTTGAAGCTTTCTTT
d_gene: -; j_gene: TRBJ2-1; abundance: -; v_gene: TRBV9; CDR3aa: CASSVAQGDEQFF; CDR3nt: TGTGCCAGCAGCGTAGCCCAGGGTGATGAGCAGTTCTTC
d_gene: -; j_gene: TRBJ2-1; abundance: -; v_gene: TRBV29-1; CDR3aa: CSVADNEQFF; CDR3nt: TGCAGCGTCGCGGACAATGAGCAGTTCTTC
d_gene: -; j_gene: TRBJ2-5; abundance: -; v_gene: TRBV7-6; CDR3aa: CASSLLTEQETQYF; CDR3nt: TGTGCCAGCAGCTTGCTGACGGAGCAAGAGACCCAGTACTTC
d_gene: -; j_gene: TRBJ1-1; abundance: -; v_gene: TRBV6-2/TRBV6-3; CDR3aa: CASSYIPDRNTEAFF; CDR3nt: TGTGCCAGCAGTTACATCCCGGACAGGAACACTGAAGCTTTCTTT
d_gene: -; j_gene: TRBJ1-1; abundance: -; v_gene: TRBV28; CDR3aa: CASSLDERIEAFF; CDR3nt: TGTGCCAGCAGCCTCGATGAGCGAATTGAAGCTTTCTTT
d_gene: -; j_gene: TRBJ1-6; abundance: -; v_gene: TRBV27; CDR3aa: CASSPSTGRSQPLHF; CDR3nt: TGTGCCAGCAGTCCATCGACAGGTAGATCGCAACCCCTCCACTTT
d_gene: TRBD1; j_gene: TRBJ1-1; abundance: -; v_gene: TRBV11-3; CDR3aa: CASSETGGSEAFF; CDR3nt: TGTGCCAGCAGCGAAACAGGGGGCTCTGAAGCTTTCTTT
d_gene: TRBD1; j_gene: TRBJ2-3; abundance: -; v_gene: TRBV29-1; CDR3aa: CSVSGTGAFTDTQYF; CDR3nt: TGCAGCGTTTCGGGGACAGGGGCTTTCACAGATACGCAGTATTTT
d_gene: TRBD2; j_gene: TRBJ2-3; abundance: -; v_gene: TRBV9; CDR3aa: CASSPDGLAGGDTDTQYF; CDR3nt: TGTGCCAGCAGCCCTGATGGACTAGCGGGGGGGGACACAGATACGCAGTATTTT
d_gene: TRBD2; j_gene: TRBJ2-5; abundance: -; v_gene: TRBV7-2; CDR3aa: CASSLVAGGHQETQYF; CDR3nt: TGTGCCAGCAGCTTGGTAGCGGGGGGCCATCAAGAGACCCAGTACTTC
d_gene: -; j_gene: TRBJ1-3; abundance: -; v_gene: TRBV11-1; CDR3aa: CASSSRQRDGNTIYF; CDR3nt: TGTGCCAGCAGCTCTAGACAGAGAGATGGAAACACCATATATTTT
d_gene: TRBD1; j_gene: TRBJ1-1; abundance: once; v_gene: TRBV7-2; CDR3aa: CASSLTGGTEAFF; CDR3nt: TGTGCCAGCAGCTTAACAGGGGGAACTGAAGCTTTCTTT
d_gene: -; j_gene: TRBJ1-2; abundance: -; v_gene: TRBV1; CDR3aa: CTSSQDKESYGYTF; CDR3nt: TGCACCAGCAGCCAGGACAAGGAGAGCTATGGCTACACCTTC
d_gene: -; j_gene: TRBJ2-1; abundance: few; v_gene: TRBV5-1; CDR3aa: CASRMKSGPYNEQFF; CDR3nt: TGCGCCAGCAGGATGAAATCTGGGCCCTACAATGAGCAGTTCTTC
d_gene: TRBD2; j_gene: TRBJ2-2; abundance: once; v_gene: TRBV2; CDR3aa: CASSGRGGPRELFF; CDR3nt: TGTGCCAGCAGTGGCCGGGGGGGCCCCCGGGAGCTGTTTTTT
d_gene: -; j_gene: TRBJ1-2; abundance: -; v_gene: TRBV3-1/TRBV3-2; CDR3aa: CASSQQGFGYTF; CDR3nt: TGTGCCAGCAGCCAACAGGGGTTTGGCTACACCTTC
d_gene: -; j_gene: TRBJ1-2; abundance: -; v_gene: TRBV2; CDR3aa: CASSENRVQGYTF; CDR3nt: TGTGCCAGCAGTGAAAACAGGGTACAAGGCTACACCTTC
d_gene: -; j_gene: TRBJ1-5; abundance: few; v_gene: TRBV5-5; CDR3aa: CASSRELYSNQPQHF; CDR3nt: TGTGCCAGCAGTCGAGAGCTTTATAGCAATCAGCCCCAGCATTTT
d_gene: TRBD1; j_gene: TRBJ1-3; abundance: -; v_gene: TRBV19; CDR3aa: CASSIEGQAYSGNTIYF; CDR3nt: TGTGCCAGTAGTATAGAAGGACAGGCCTACTCTGGAAACACCATATATTTT
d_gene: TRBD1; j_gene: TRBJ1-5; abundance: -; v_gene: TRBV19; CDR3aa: CASKKGQGNQPQHF; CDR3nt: TGTGCCAGTAAGAAGGGACAGGGCAATCAGCCCCAGCATTTT
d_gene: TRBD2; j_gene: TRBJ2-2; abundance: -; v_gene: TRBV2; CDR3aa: CASSEQGLAPGELFF; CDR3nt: TGTGCCAGCAGTGAACAGGGACTAGCGCCCGGGGAGCTGTTTTTT
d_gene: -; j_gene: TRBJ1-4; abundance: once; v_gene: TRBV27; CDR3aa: CASSLRGGNEKLFF; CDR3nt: TGTGCCAGCAGCCTAAGGGGGGGTAATGAAAAACTGTTTTTT
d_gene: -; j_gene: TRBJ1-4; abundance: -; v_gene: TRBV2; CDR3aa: CASSGQENEKLFF; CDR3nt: TGTGCCAGCAGTGGACAGGAAAATGAAAAACTGTTTTTT
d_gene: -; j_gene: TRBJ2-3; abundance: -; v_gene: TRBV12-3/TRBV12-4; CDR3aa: CASSRTATDTQYF; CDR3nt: TGTGCCAGCAGCCGAACTGCCACAGATACGCAGTATTTT
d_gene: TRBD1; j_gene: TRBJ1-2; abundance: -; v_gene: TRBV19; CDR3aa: CASGARGRGYGYTF; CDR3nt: TGTGCCAGTGGCGCCAGGGGGCGAGGCTATGGCTACACCTTC
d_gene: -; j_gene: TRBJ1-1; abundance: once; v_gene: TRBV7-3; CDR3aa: CASSEGPGGNTEAFF; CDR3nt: TGTGCCAGCAGCGAAGGACCCGGGGGGAACACTGAAGCTTTCTTT